A single sample is the source of the 27 T cell receptor beta chains below, sequenced in a study of blood T cell repertoires in COVID-19. Repertoires were generated with immunoSEQ multiplex PCR, while TCRdb's copy carries only in-frame clones and drops some. The sample lists approximately 250,000 clones, over 75% occurring once. Source material: peripheral blood. The receptor source for this set is a human donor in a cohort sampled during active COVID-19.

This clone occurred a few times. The chain combines TRBV18 with TRBJ1-5, with D unresolved. CDR3 size: 13 residues. Trimming left V 6 bases short and J 5 bases short, with 11 bases between. CDR1 and CDR2 from the germline V gene are KGHSH and LQKENI. The CDR3 here is CASSPGRDQPQHF. In nucleotides, the CDR3 is TGTGCCAGCTCCCCGGGGAGGGATCAGCCCCAGCATTTT.

The chain links TRBV19 to TRBJ2-7, with a possible D match to TRBD1 (6 bases). Germline values: CDR1 LNHDA, CDR2 SQIVND (reference sequence). The CDR3 runs to 14 residues. Trimming took 3 bases from V and 1 from J, leaving 10 bases between them. CDR3 coding DNA: TGTGCCAGTAGTATCGGACAGCTATCCTACGAGCAGTACTTC. Translation: CASSIGQLSYEQYF.

This chain joins TRBV7-9 and TRBJ1-4; TRBD1 matches at 8 bases. The J segment lost 3 bases and the V segment lost 6 bases, leaving 9 bases of the junction unmatched. The CDR3 contains 16 residues. Germline lookup yields CDR1 SEHNR and CDR2 FQNEAQ (reference sequence). The chain's CDR3 is CASSRGLQGANEKLFF. The DNA of the CDR3 is TGTGCCAGCAGTCGGGGGTTACAGGGGGCTAATGAAAAACTGTTTTTT.

The CDR3 reads CASSEGNRNTEAFF. CDR3 nucleotide sequence: TGTGCCAGCAGTGAGGGCAACCGGAACACTGAAGCTTTCTTT. The rearrangement uses TRBV6-4 and TRBJ1-1, with no clear D. The V gene lost 3 bases and the J gene lost 1 base, with 9 bases spanning the gap. There are 14 residues in the CDR3. CDR1 and CDR2 (germline): MRHNA, SNTAGT.

This chain joins TRBV6-2 or TRBV6-3 and TRBJ1-2; 9 bases fit TRBD1. The CDR3 totals 15 residues. With 6 bases clipped from V and 4 bases from J, the junction kept 9 bases outside the gene matches. Germline V lookup: CDR1 MNHEY, CDR2 SVGEGT. DNA for the CDR3: TGTGCCAGCAGCAGCCAGGGACAGGGTCTCTATGGCTACACCTTC. Residues: CASSSQGQGLYGYTF.

The chain employs TRBV7-2 and TRBJ1-1; the match to TRBD1 covers 8 bases. Germline trimming cut 3 bases from V and 2 bases from J; bases unmatched to any gene: 5. Germline assignment: CDR1 SGHTA and CDR2 FQGNSA. This CDR3 is 15 amino acids long. The CDR3 region has the DNA TGTGCCAGCAGCTTCGCGGGACAGGTTAACACTGAAGCTTTCTTT. Translating it yields CASSFAGQVNTEAFF.

The chain combines TRBV4-2 with TRBJ2-1; 12 bases are shared with TRBD2. Germline V gene sequence: CDR1 LGHNA, CDR2 YNFKEQ. V gave up 0 bases and J gave up 4 bases; unmatched junction bases: 10. The CDR3 length is 19 residues. DNA for the CDR3: TGTGCCAGCAGCCAAGATTCTCCTAGCGGGAGGGCCTGGTACAATGAGCAGTTCTTC. It encodes CASSQDSPSGRAWYNEQFF.

The chain couples TRBV19 to TRBJ2-3; perhaps TRBD2 as D (6 bases). V was clipped by 10 bases and J by 0 bases, with 17 bases between them. Germline assignment: CDR1 LNHDA and CDR2 SQIVND (reference sequence). The CDR3 totals 15 residues. The CDR3 DNA sequence: TGTGCCACCAAGGAGGGGTCCTCTAGCACAGATACGCAGTATTTT. Amino acid sequence: CATKEGSSSTDTQYF.

V and J are TRBV5-1 and TRBJ2-7, with TRBD2 identical over 7 bases. CDR1 and CDR2 (germline): SGHRS, YFSETQ. This CDR3 has 16 residues. The junction had 9 bases not matched to a gene; V was cut back by 0 bases and J by 3 bases. The CDR3 coding sequence is TGCGCCAGCAGCTTGGGCGCGGGAGACCCGATCTACGAGCAGTACTTC. It specifies CASSLGAGDPIYEQYF.

This clone appeared once. The chain combines TRBV5-4 with TRBJ2-5, with a possible D match to TRBD1 (6 bases). The V end lost 0 bases, the J end lost 4 bases, and 7 bases lay between the germline ends. The CDR3 sequence is 13 residues long. Germline CDR1 and CDR2: SGHNT and YYREEE (reference sequence). CDR3 DNA sequence: TGTGCCAGCAGCTTGGCACAGGGAGAGACCCAGTACTTC. Its protein product is CASSLAQGETQYF.

The gene calls are TRBV11-2 and TRBJ2-2; D perhaps matches TRBD2 (7 bases). The CDR3 consists of 16 residues. Germline V gives CDR1 SGHAT, CDR2 FQNNGV. V was shortened by 5 bases and J by 5 bases, with 18 bases between the two germline ends. CDR3: CASSGGTGGDTGELFF. The CDR3 nucleotides read TGTGCCAGCAGCGGAGGCACGGGGGGCGATACCGGGGAGCTGTTTTTT.

The gene calls are TRBV5-3 and TRBJ2-3; 9 bases are a match to TRBD2. Being an ORF, TRBV5-3 has a function that is uncertain. J lost 5 bases, V lost 5 bases, and 15 bases had no gene match. The CDR3 length is 17 residues. CDR3 DNA sequence: TGTGCCAGAAGTTTACGGAGGCTGGCGGGAGGGGTAGATACGCAGTATTTT. Its protein product is CARSLRRLAGGVDTQYF.

This chain uses TRBV12-1 with TRBJ2-1; the tabulated D call, TRBD1, remains unverified against the DNA. TRBV12-1 counts as a pseudogene. The CDR3 extends over 14 amino acids. CDR3: CASSFKRTGNEQFF. Written as DNA, the CDR3 is TGTGCCAGCAGCTTTAAAAGGACAGGCAATGAGCAGTTCTTC.

Of note for this clone: The sample holds other DNA sequences that translate to the same CDR3. The V gene is TRBV18, the J gene TRBJ2-3; 9 bases line up with TRBD1. This CDR3 is 15 amino acids long. Losses at the gene ends were 1 base for V and 4 bases for J; bases not matched to a gene: 3. In germline, CDR1 is KGHSH, CDR2 LQKENI. This chain's CDR3 is CASSPRDRAADTQYF. The CDR3 nucleotides read TGTGCCAGCTCACCACGGGACAGGGCTGCAGATACGCAGTATTTT.

The chain uses TRBV6-1 and TRBJ2-1; 9 bases are shared with TRBD2. The CDR3 sequence is 16 residues long. Trimming at V came to 4 bases and at J to 5 bases, leaving 9 bases not matched to a gene. Germline lookup yields CDR1 MNHNS and CDR2 SASEGT. The DNA of the CDR3 is TGTGCCAGCAGTGGGAAGGCTAGCGGGATCAACAATGAGCAGTTCTTC. Encoded protein: CASSGKASGINNEQFF.

V usage is TRBV19 and J usage is TRBJ2-7; 8 bases are shared with TRBD2. Unmatched junction bases numbered 10, after V lost 3 bases and J lost 3 bases. CDR1 is LNHDA, CDR2 SQIVND, per germline (reference sequence). The CDR3 extends over 16 amino acids. This chain's CDR3 is CASSIGGAGDGYEQYF. Written as DNA, the CDR3 is TGTGCCAGTAGTATTGGTGGAGCGGGGGATGGCTACGAGCAGTACTTC.

This chain joins TRBV5-1 and TRBJ2-1; no clear D gene. The CDR3 extends over 15 amino acids. Germline CDR1 SGHRS, CDR2 YFSETQ. V gave up 4 bases and J gave up 0 bases, with 11 bases separating them. The CDR3 nucleotides read TGCGCCAGCAGCGAGCCGCCCGCCTCCTACAATGAGCAGTTCTTC. This gives the protein CASSEPPASYNEQFF.

The chain combines TRBV4-1 with TRBJ1-5; a weak D match, TRBD1 (6 bases). From germline, CDR1 is MGHRA and CDR2 YSYEKL. The CDR3 consists of 16 residues. Trimming cost V 0 bases and J 0 bases, with 9 bases left between them. CDR3 sequence (DNA): TGCGCCAGCAGCCAAGAGGGGGCAGGTAGCAATCAGCCCCAGCATTTT. It encodes CASSQEGAGSNQPQHF.

This chain joins TRBV5-4 and TRBJ2-5; TRBD1 might be the D (5 bases). Germline CDR1 and CDR2: SGHNT and YYREEE (reference sequence). The CDR3 consists of 15 residues. Trimming left V 0 bases short and J 0 bases short, with 9 bases between. For the CDR3, the DNA is TGTGCCAGCAGCTTGGCCAGGGCCAACCAAGAGACCCAGTACTTC. Translation gives CASSLARANQETQYF.

This clone was seen only once. The chain has TRBV7-2 and TRBJ2-5; 8 bases agree with TRBD2. The CDR3 has 17 amino acids. V lost 1 base and J lost 5; bases outside the gene matches: 12. Germline V gives CDR1 SGHTA, CDR2 FQGNSA. The CDR3 nucleotides are TGTGCCAGCAGCTTAGGTTCTGTCGCGGGAGGCAGGGAGACCCAGTACTTC. Translation gives CASSLGSVAGGRETQYF.

The V call is TRBV6-5, the J call TRBJ1-5; TRBD1 agrees at 11 bases. V shed 7 bases, J shed 4 bases, and the junction held 3 bases outside the gene matches. The CDR3 has 14 amino acids. The germline V gene encodes CDR1 MNHEY and CDR2 SVGAGI. CDR3 region: CASKGTGGNQPQHF. The DNA of the CDR3 is TGTGCCAGCAAAGGGACAGGGGGAAATCAGCCCCAGCATTTT.

This clone turned up a few times. The chain combines TRBV2 with TRBJ1-2; 8 bases map to TRBD1. The length of the CDR3 is 11 residues. The ends lost 9 bases at V and 6 bases at J; junction bases unmatched: 3. The germline V gene encodes CDR1 SNHLY and CDR2 FYNNEI. The CDR3 protein is CARDRDHGYTF. The CDR3, as DNA: TGTGCCAGGGACAGGGATCATGGCTACACCTTC.

The J gene is TRBJ2-7, the V gene TRBV7-2, with 7 bases matching TRBD2. This CDR3 has 18 amino acids. Trimming cost V 5 bases and J 0 bases; bases outside gene matches: 16. Germline lookup yields CDR1 SGHTA and CDR2 FQGNSA. The CDR3 DNA is TGTGCCAGCAGCCCCAGCCCCCGGGAAGCGGGGAACTCCTACGAGCAGTACTTC. It specifies CASSPSPREAGNSYEQYF.

The chain joins TRBV4-3 to TRBJ2-7, with 10 bases identical to TRBD1. The V and J ends lost 1 base and 3 bases, in that order; junction bases with no gene match: 3. Germline assignment: CDR1 LGHNA and CDR2 YSLEER. The CDR3 loop spans 15 amino acids. CDR3 region: CASSQADRGLYEQYF. DNA of the CDR3: TGCGCCAGCAGCCAAGCCGACAGGGGGCTCTACGAGCAGTACTTC.

This clone has ten or more counts. This chain joins TRBV6-2 or TRBV6-3 and TRBJ1-1; 8 nucleotides line up with TRBD1. The CDR3 extends over 14 amino acids. V shed 6 bases, J shed 1 base, and the junction held 4 bases outside the gene matches. Germline CDR1 and CDR2: MNHEY and SVGEGT. The CDR3 region is CASSLGQGNTEAFF. In nucleotides, the CDR3 is TGTGCCAGCAGCCTTGGACAGGGGAACACTGAAGCTTTCTTT.

This clone was observed once. The CDR3 loop reads CASSAAAGAHTEAFF. In DNA form, the CDR3 reads TGTGCCAGCAGCGCCGCCGCGGGGGCTCACACTGAAGCTTTCTTT. The chain is built from TRBV7-6 and TRBJ1-1; a weak D match, TRBD1 (6 bases). This CDR3 comprises 15 residues. CDR1 SGHVS and CDR2 FNYEAQ come from the germline V gene. Trimming cost V 5 bases and J 3 bases, with 16 bases left between them. Full variable domain (outside the CDR3, taken from reference TRBV7-6 and TRBJ1-1): GAGVSQSPRYKVTKRGQDVALRCDPISGHVSLYWYRQALGQGPEFLTYFNYEAQQDKSGLPNDRFSAERPEGSISTLTIQRTEQRDSAMYRCASSAAAGAHTEAFFGQGTRLTVV.

For the CDR3, the DNA is TGTGCCAGCAGCCAAGATAGGAGCGGACTAGCGGGGGCGTACTTC. Protein product: CASSQDRSGLAGAYF. The gene calls are TRBV4-2 and TRBJ2-5; 13 bases are a match to TRBD2. Trimming removed 0 bases from V and 13 bases from J; junction bases left unmatched: 8. The CDR3 has 15 residues. Looked up from germline, CDR1 is LGHNA and CDR2 is YNFKEQ.